This record covers a single T cell receptor beta chain. Which antigen it targets is not known. No much larger clone is present one base from it, and per-base qualities are unavailable. Library preparation was by RT-PCR. Data came from an Illumina HiSeq 2500. The raw public data were reprocessed by TCRdb itself: fastp quality trimming at Q25, MiXCR clonotype calling, in-frame beta chains only. Rows merge per CDR3 protein into single entries with the most common DNA and genes. For this sample the table gives 500,000 to 750,000 distinct CDR3 sequences, of which 14% were detected only once. The top ten constitute around 10% of the sample. The data were taken from a study of response to subunit inactivated influenza vaccine listed by TCRdb under 2018. For the study in its entirety: To follow how T cells responded to a trivalent subunit inactivated influenza vaccine, the researchers relied on deep quantitative profiling of the T cell receptor repertoire.

Here is what the overall study found, with its caveats: According to the authors, only a limited number of new T cells may be recruited by each seasonal influenza vaccination.

The cysteine opens and the phenylalanine closes a CDR3 of 15 amino acids. Only the CDR3 part of the read is kept: 45 bases, read in frame from the first base. Reading the germline V gene gives CDR1 KGHDR and CDR2 SFDVKD. V is pruned by 5 bases and J by 3 bases, leaving 7 bases of the junction without a gene match. This specimen was PBMCs from blood, taken roughly 13 days after vaccination. The sequence derives from a man between 50 and 59 years old who received an inactivated influenza vaccine. Donor details come from another sample of the same person, matched by shared clones. The rearranged segments are TRBV24-1 and TRBJ2-5; the junction holds 8 bases that match TRBD2. The CDR3 here reads CATSGWRGEKETQYF. The base sequence is TGTGCCACCAGTGGTTGGCGGGGGGAGAAAGAGACCCAGTACTTC.